Given below is one T cell receptor beta chain in context. Which antigen it targets is not known. No per-base quality is available; no much larger clone lies one base away. V gives up 2 bases and J gives up 5 bases, and the segment between their germline ends measures 13 bases. From the cysteine through the phenylalanine, the CDR3 covers 15 amino acids. Of all the DNA, just the CDR3 is kept, 45 bases in frame from base 1. CDR1 and CDR2, looked up from the germline V gene (reference sequence), are MNHEY and SMNVEV. This sample is part of a study of shared clonotypes between healthy human individuals (dated by TCRdb to about 2020). For context, the study as a whole: Three men and a couple of women, aged 18 to 49 years, made up the cohort. To estimate repertoire size and how much clonotype sharing occurs between individuals, the study deeply sequenced the blood TCR repertoires of five healthy adults. Each donor's leukapheresis produced roughly between roughly 0.85 and 10 billion PBMCs. Libraries were prepared and TCR repertoires were sequenced by different laboratories using diverse techniques, in order to increase sequencing depth and limit assay-specific biases. For each donor, CD4 naive and CD4 memory were each given three plates, CD8 naive was given two plates, and CD8 memory was given one plate. General findings and caveats noted by the study authors: Incomplete sequencing was indicated by rarefaction of sorted-subset datasets, despite the large sequencing depth. Clonotypes shared by all four sorted-subset donors showed higher generation probabilities than non-shared clonotypes. Larger estimated clonotype richness was generally found for naive subsets than for memory subsets. Because the study included only a small number of donors, the genetic and exposure-history diversity represented was limited. Sampling was limited to blood, and TCR repertoires in tissue likely differ from TCR repertoires in blood. Pairwise subsampling indicated that sequencing depth was expected to affect the degree of clonotype sharing among donors. Across four donors, 5% to 6% of naive CD4, over 3% of naive CD8, around 2.1% of memory CD4, and approximately 0.42% of memory CD8 clonotypes were shared.

Using the deep immunoSEQ assay, TCR CDR3 regions were amplified from genomic DNA by multiplex PCR. Genomic DNA extracted from each cell subset was distributed evenly over all wells of several immunoSEQ 96-well plates, and each plate served as one replicate. For sorted subsets, approximately 0.2 ug of genomic DNA, equivalent to roughly 33,000 T cell genomes, went into each replicate PCR. Purified libraries were quantified with a Qubit 3.0 fluorometer, sized on a Bioanalyzer 2100, and re-quantified with the KAPA Library Quantification kit. Every immunoSEQ 96-well plate was sequenced on a separate single-read 150-cycle Illumina NextSeq 550 flow cell. In the paper's pipeline: The immunoSEQ output contained only junctional sequences without quality scores, so filtering could not match that applied to full-length reads. To assign V/J genes and CDR3, sequences were annotated against IMGT germline references using PyIR, a Python wrapper for IgBLAST v1.9. Reads were filtered out if the reads had weak V/J assignments (E-value above 1e-6), no CDR3, stop codons, out-of-frame junctions, or ambiguous translated residues. V3J clonotypes were defined as sequences sharing the same inferred V gene, J gene, and CDR3 amino acid sequence. Percentage overlap between repertoires was calculated by dividing the number of shared unique clonotypes by the size of the smaller repertoire. Repertoire richness was assessed with RTK rarefaction, the Chao1 estimator, and Recon v2.1 estimates of unobserved clonotypes. Generation probabilities for all TCRbeta clonotypes obtained by the gDNA method from a handful of donors were computed using OLGA. TCRdb stores this immuneACCESS table with in-frame sequences only. Part of the clones is absent; in the studies checked, under half of the shortfall reflects unresolved V genes, and no reason is known for the rest. V, J and clone size are those of that table, while D and trimming were read from the DNA. A total of some 2.1 million clones appear in this sample, just under 95% of them only once. The top ten clonotypes cover around 1.8% of the sample.

CD8 naive samples were CD45RO-negative cells positively selected for CCR7, giving a CD45RA+CCR7+ population that excluded TemRA cells. Healthy HIV-negative adults with no recently reported acute infections or vaccinations were included as donors. Every donor was a Caucasian adult residing in Nashville, Tennessee, USA. Blood was collected by leukapheresis, and PBMCs were isolated by Ficoll-Histopaque density gradient centrifugation and then cryopreserved in liquid nitrogen vapor phase. Purity and quantity of every magnetically sorted T cell population were checked by analytical flow cytometry. From each sorted fraction, genomic DNA was isolated and quantified by UV absorbance on a Nanodrop 2000c.

This receptor was identified in a man between 18 and 29 years old in good health. Some clones in this sample may be carry-over from other donors' samples. The V and J segments used are TRBV27 and TRBJ2-1; TRBD1 might be the D gene, on 5 matching bases. The sequencing sample was made of naive CD8+ T cells from PBMCs. The cell subset or site label, read with the paper, signifies: CD45RA+CCR7+. The CDR3 region reads CASSLRPTVNNEQFF. The nucleotide sequence is TGTGCCAGCAGTTTAAGACCGACAGTCAACAATGAGCAGTTCTTC.